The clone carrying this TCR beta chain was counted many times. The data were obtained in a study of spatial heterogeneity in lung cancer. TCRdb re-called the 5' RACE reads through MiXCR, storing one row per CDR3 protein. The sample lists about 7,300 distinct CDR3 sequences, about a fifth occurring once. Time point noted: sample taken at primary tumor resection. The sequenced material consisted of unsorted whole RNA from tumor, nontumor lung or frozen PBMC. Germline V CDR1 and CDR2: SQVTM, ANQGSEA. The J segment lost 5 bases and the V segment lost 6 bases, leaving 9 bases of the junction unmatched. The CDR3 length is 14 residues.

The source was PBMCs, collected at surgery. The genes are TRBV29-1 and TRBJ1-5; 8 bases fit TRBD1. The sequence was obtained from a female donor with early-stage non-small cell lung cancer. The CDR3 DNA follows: TGCAGCGTCCGGACAGGGCTCGAAGATCAGCCCCAGCATTTT. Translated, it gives CSVRTGLEDQPQHF. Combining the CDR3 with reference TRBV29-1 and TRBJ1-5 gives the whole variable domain SAVISQKPSRDICQRGTSLTIQCQVDSQVTMMFWYRQQPGQSLTLIATANQGSEATYESGFVIDKFPISRPNLTFSTLTVSNMSPEDSSIYLCSVRTGLEDQPQHFGDGTRLSIL.